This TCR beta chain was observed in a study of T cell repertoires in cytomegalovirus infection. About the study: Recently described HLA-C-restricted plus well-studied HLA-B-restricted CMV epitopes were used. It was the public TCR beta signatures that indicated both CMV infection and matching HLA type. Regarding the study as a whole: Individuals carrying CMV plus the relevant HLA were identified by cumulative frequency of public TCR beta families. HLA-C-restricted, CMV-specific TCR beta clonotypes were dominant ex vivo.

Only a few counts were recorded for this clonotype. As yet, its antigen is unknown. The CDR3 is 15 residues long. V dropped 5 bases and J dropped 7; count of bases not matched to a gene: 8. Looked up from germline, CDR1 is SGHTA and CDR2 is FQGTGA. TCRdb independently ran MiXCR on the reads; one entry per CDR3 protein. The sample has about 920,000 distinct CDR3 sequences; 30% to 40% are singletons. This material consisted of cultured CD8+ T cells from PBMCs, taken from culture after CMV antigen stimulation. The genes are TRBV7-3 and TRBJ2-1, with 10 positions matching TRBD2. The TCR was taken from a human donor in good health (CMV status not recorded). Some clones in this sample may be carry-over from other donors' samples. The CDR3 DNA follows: TGTGCCAGCAGCCCCCAGCGGGGGGGAGTTAATGAGCAGTTCTTC. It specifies CASSPQRGGVNEQFF.